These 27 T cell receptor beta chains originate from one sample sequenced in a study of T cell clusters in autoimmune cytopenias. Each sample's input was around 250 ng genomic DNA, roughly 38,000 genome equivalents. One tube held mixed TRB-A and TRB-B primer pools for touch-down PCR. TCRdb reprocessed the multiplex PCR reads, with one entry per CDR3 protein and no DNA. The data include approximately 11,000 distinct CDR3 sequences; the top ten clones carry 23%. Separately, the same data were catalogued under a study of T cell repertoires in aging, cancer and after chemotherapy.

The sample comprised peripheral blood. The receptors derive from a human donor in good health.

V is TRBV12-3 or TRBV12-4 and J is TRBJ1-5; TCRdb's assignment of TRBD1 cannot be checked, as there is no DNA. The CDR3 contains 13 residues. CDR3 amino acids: CASSSGVHQPQHF.

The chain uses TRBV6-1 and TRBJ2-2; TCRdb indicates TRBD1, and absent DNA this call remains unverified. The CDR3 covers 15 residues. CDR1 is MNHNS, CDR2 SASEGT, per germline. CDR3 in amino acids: CASIKLTGAAGELFF.

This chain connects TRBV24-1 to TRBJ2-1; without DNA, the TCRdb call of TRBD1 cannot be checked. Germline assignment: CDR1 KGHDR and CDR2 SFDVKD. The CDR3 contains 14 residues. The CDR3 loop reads CATSDTTGSDEQFF.

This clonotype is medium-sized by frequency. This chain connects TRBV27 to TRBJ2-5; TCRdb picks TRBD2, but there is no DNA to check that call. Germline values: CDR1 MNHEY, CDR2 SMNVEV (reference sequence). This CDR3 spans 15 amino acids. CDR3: CASSLSSGGGETQYF.

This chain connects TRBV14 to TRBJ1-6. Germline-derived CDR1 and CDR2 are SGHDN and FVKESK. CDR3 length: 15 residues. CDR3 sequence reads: CASSQVWDSDSPLHF.

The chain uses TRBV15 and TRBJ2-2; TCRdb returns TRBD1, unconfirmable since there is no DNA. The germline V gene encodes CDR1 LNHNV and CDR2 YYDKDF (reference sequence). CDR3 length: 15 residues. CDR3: CATSHLGGANGELFF.

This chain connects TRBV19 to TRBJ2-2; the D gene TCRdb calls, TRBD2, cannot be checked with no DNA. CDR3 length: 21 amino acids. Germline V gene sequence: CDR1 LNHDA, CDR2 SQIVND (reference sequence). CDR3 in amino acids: CASSTPQSGLAGGSNTGELFF.

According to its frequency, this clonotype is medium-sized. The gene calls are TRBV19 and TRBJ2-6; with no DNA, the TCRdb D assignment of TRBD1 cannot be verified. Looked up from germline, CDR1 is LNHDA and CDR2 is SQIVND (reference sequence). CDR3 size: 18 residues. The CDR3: CASSMARDRVPGANVLTF.

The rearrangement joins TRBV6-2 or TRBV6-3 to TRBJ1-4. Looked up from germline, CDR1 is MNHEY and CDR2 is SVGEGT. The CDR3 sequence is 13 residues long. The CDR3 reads CASSYGQNEKLFF.

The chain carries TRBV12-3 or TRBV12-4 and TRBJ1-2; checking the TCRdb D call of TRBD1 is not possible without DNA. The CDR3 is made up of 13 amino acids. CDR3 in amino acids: CASSPGQGVGYTF.

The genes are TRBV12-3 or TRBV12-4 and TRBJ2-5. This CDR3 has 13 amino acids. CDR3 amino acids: CASSFNVKETQYF.

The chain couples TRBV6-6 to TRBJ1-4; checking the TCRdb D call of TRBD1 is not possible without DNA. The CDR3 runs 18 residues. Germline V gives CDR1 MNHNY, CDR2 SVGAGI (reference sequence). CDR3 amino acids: CASSPVSRAMGWVEKLFF.

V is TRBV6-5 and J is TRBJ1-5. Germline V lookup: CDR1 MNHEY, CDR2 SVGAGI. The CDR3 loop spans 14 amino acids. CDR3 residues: CASKVRNSNQPQHF.

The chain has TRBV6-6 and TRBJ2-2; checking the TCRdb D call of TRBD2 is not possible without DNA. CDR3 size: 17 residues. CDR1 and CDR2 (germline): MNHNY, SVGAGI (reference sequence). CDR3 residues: CASSELERGGNTGELFF.

CDR3 sequence: CASSTTRGTNTGELFF. The rearrangement links TRBV5-4 to TRBJ2-2. The CDR3 spans 16 residues. Germline V CDR1 and CDR2: SGHNT, YYREEE (reference sequence).

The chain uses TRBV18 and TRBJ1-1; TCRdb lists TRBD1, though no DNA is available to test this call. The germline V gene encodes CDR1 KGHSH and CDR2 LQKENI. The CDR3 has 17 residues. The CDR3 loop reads CASSPAGQGSRNTEAFF.

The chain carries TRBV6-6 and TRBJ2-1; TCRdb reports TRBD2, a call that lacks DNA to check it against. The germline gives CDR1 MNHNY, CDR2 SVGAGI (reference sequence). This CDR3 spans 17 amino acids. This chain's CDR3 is CASGKTSGGAIYNEQFF.

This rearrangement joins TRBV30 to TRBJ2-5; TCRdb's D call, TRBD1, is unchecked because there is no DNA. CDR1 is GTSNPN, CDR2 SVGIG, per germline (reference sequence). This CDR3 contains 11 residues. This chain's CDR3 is CAGGSQETQYF.

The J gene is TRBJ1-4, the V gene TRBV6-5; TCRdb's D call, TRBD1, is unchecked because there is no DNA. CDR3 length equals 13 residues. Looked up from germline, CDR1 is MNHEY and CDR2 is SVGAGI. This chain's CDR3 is CAIRGAGNEKLFF.

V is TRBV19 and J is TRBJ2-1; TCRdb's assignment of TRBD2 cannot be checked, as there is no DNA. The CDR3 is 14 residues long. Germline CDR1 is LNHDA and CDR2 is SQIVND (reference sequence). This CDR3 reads CATRLAGGLNEQFF.

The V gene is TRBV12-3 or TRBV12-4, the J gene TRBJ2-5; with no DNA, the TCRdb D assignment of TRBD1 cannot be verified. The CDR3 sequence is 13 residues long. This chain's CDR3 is CASNRGRVETQYF.

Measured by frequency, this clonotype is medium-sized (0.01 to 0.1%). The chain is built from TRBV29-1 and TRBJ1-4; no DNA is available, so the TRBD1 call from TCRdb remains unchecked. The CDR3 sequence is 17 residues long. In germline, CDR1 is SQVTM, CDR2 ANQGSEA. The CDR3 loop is CSVEEREPTGKGVKLFF.

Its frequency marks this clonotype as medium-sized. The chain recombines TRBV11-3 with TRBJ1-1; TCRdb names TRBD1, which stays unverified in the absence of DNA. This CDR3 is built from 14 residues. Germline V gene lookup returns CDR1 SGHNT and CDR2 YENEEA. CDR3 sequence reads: CASSLDGRGTEAFF.

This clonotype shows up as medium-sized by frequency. The CDR3 is CSVEVSQKLFF. The V gene is TRBV29-1, the J gene TRBJ1-4. This CDR3 region has 11 residues. CDR1 and CDR2 (germline): SQVTM, ANQGSEA.

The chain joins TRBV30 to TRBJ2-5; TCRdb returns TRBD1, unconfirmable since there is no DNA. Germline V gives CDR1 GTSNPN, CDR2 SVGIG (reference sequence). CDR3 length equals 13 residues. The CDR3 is CAWRDSRVGTQYF.

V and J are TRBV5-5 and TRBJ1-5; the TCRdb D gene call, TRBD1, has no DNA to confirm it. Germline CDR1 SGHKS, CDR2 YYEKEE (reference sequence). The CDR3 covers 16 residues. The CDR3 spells CASSPADRYNPGPQHF. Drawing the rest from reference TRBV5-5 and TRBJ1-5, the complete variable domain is DAGVTQSPTHLIKTRGQQVTLRCSPISGHKSVSWYQQVLGQGPQFIFQYYEKEERGRGNFPDRFSARQFPNYSSELNVNALLLGDSALYLCASSPADRYNPGPQHFGDGTRLSIL.

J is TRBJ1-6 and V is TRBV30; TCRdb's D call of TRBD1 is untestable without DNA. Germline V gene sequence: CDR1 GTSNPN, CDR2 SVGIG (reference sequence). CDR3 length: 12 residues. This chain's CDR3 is CAWSSGNSPLHF. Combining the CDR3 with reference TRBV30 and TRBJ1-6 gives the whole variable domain SQTIHQWPATLVQPVGSPLSLECTVEGTSNPNLYWYRQAAGRGLQLLFYSVGIGQISSEVPQNLSASRPQDRQFILSSKKLLLSDSGFYLCAWSSGNSPLHFGNGTRLTVT.